The 6 T cell receptor beta chains below were found in one sample sequenced in a study of blood T cell repertoires in COVID-19. Only in-frame clones appear in the TCRdb table, and some are missing; sequencing was by immunoSEQ multiplex PCR. The sample has about 220,000 clones, 88% seen once. What was sequenced was PBMCs or T cells enriched from blood (not recorded which). These receptors all stem from a woman in her thirties who had recovered from COVID-19.

The chain recombines TRBV23-1 with TRBJ2-2, with 13 nucleotides matching TRBD2. TRBV23-1 is an open reading frame, and its role is uncertain. The CDR3 has 15 residues. V trimming: 7 bases; J trimming: 9 bases; junction bases outside the gene matches: 8. CDR3 DNA: TGCGCCAGCACTCTAGGGACTAGCGGGGCCCGGGAGCTGTTTTTT. Amino acids: CASTLGTSGARELFF.

The chain carries TRBV12-3 or TRBV12-4 and TRBJ1-5; no reliable D call. V was trimmed by 3 bases and J by 5 bases, leaving 8 bases between them. This CDR3 region has 13 residues. This CDR3 reads CASSFGTDQPQHF. As DNA, the CDR3 is TGTGCCAGCAGTTTCGGTACGGATCAGCCCCAGCATTTT.

The rearrangement uses TRBV11-2 and TRBJ1-6; D perhaps matches TRBD1 (5 bases). Germline V gene sequence: CDR1 SGHAT, CDR2 FQNNGV. Trimming cost V 1 base and J 8 bases, with 12 bases left between them. This CDR3 comprises 15 residues. CDR3 sequence: CASSLGGQGDSPLHF. The CDR3 bases are TGTGCCAGCAGCTTAGGAGGCCAGGGTGATTCACCCCTCCACTTT.

This clone was observed a few times. The chain recombines TRBV7-9 with TRBJ2-2, with 15 bases lining up with TRBD2. Trimming at V came to 4 bases and at J to 9 bases, leaving 6 bases not matched to a gene. The CDR3 spans 16 residues. Per the germline V gene, CDR1 is SEHNR and CDR2 is FQNEAQ (reference sequence). CDR3 protein: CASSWTSGGAAWELFF. CDR3 nucleotide sequence: TGTGCCAGCAGCTGGACTAGCGGGGGGGCTGCTTGGGAGCTGTTTTTT.

The chain employs TRBV12-3 or TRBV12-4 and TRBJ2-3; a possible D gene is TRBD1 (6 bases). V shed 6 bases and J shed 5 bases, with 12 bases lying between them. The length of the CDR3 is 13 residues. The CDR3 sequence: CASSRTVGDTQYF. CDR3 DNA: TGTGCCAGCAGCAGGACAGTGGGAGATACGCAGTATTTT.

This sequence joins TRBV3-1 (or the pseudogene TRBV3-2) and TRBJ2-2; TRBD2 matches at 7 bases. The CDR3 has 16 amino acids. With 4 bases clipped from V and 4 bases from J, the junction kept 9 bases outside the gene matches. In germline, CDR1 is LGHDT, CDR2 YNNKEL (reference sequence). The CDR3 coding sequence is TGTGCCAGCAGCCGCGACCCCGGACTAGGCACCGGGGAGCTGTTTTTT. It is translated as CASSRDPGLGTGELFF.